Listed below are T cell receptor beta chains from one sample, sequenced in a study of T cells in tuberculosis. Clones were sequenced by immunoSEQ multiplex PCR, and TCRdb holds only the in-frame ones, with some missing. Of around 35,000 clones listed, around 90% were seen once; the top ten hold nearly 2.5%. The input for sequencing was PBMCs, taken at tuberculosis diagnosis. These receptor sequences come from an adult with tuberculosis. CDR3s include the opening cysteine and the closing phenylalanine or tryptophan. D genes are given only for firm matches. The size of a clone is reported for some rows only, either as once, few or many, or as a class for expanded clones.

D gene: -
V gene: TRBV29-1
clone size: -
CDR3 length: 13
J gene: TRBJ1-2
CDR3 DNA: TGCAGCGTTGTGGAGTTTACGGCATATGGCTACACCTTC
CDR3 protein: CSVVEFTAYGYTF

D gene: -
V gene: TRBV6-1
clone size: -
CDR3 length: 13
J gene: TRBJ1-1
CDR3 DNA: TGTGCCAGCAGCCCCAGGTATGGCACTGAAGCTTTCTTT
CDR3 protein: CASSPRYGTEAFF

D gene: -
V gene: TRBV27
clone size: -
CDR3 length: 13
J gene: TRBJ2-7
CDR3 DNA: TGTGCCAGCAGTCCGGGGTTTATGGACGAGCAGTACTTC
CDR3 protein: CASSPGFMDEQYF

D gene: TRBD1
V gene: TRBV30
clone size: -
CDR3 length: 15
J gene: TRBJ2-2
CDR3 DNA: TGTGCCTGGAGCTTACCAGGGGGCGGCACCGGGGAGCTGTTTTTT
CDR3 protein: CAWSLPGGGTGELFF

D gene: -
V gene: TRBV10-2
clone size: -
CDR3 length: 16
J gene: TRBJ2-3
CDR3 DNA: TGCGCCAGCAGTGAAGGCGGGGGCCCTTCCACAGATACGCAGTATTTT
CDR3 protein: CASSEGGGPSTDTQYF

D gene: TRBD2
V gene: TRBV27
clone size: -
CDR3 length: 15
J gene: TRBJ2-1
CDR3 DNA: TGTGCCAGCAGTCCCCAAGCGGGGGGGCGGAATGAGCAGTTCTTC
CDR3 protein: CASSPQAGGRNEQFF

D gene: -
V gene: TRBV5-1
clone size: -
CDR3 length: 16
J gene: TRBJ1-2
CDR3 DNA: TGCGCCAGCTCACCCGATGATCGTCAGGGGAACTATGGCTACACCTTC
CDR3 protein: CASSPDDRQGNYGYTF

D gene: TRBD1
V gene: TRBV6-1
clone size: -
CDR3 length: 15
J gene: TRBJ1-2
CDR3 DNA: TGTGCCACCCGGAGGGACAGCCTTTCTAACTATGGCTACACCTTC
CDR3 protein: CATRRDSLSNYGYTF

D gene: TRBD1
V gene: TRBV19
clone size: -
CDR3 length: 16
J gene: TRBJ2-2
CDR3 DNA: TGTGCCAGTAGTGTCCTAGACAGGGTGGGAACCGGGGAGCTGTTTTTT
CDR3 protein: CASSVLDRVGTGELFF

D gene: TRBD1
V gene: TRBV5-6
clone size: -
CDR3 length: 15
J gene: TRBJ1-4
CDR3 DNA: TGTGCCAGCAGCTTACAGGGGCAACCGGGTGAAAAACTGTTTTTT
CDR3 protein: CASSLQGQPGEKLFF

D gene: -
V gene: TRBV5-6
clone size: -
CDR3 length: 16
J gene: TRBJ2-2
CDR3 DNA: TGTGCCAGCAGCCCCAATGGGGGCGTTAGCACCGGGGAGCTGTTTTTT
CDR3 protein: CASSPNGGVSTGELFF

D gene: -
V gene: TRBV28
clone size: -
CDR3 length: 16
J gene: TRBJ2-1
CDR3 DNA: TGTGCCAGCAGCCCGCGGGGGACACCGACCTACAATGAGCAGTTCTTC
CDR3 protein: CASSPRGTPTYNEQFF

D gene: -
V gene: TRBV29-1
clone size: -
CDR3 length: 16
J gene: TRBJ2-7
CDR3 DNA: TGCAGCGCGGGGGTGGGCGCGAGCCCAAGCTCCTACGAGCAGTACTTC
CDR3 protein: CSAGVGASPSSYEQYF

D gene: -
V gene: TRBV19
clone size: -
CDR3 length: 16
J gene: TRBJ2-7
CDR3 DNA: TGTGCCAGTAGTCCCTCTGAGGGGGACCGACACTACGAGCAGTACTTC
CDR3 protein: CASSPSEGDRHYEQYF

D gene: TRBD2
V gene: TRBV28
clone size: -
CDR3 length: 17
J gene: TRBJ2-1
CDR3 DNA: TGTGCCAGCAGTTTGCCACCGGGGCGGGGGGATATCGATGAGCAGTTCTTC
CDR3 protein: CASSLPPGRGDIDEQFF

D gene: TRBD2
V gene: TRBV6-4
clone size: -
CDR3 length: 15
J gene: TRBJ2-1
CDR3 DNA: TGTGCCAGCAGTGACTTAAGCGGGGGGGCCGATGAGCAGTTCTTC
CDR3 protein: CASSDLSGGADEQFF

D gene: TRBD1
V gene: TRBV11-2
clone size: -
CDR3 length: 18
J gene: TRBJ1-1
CDR3 DNA: TGTGCCAGCAGCTCCCATCCCGGGACAGGGGGAGGGGACACTGAAGCTTTCTTT
CDR3 protein: CASSSHPGTGGGDTEAFF

D gene: -
V gene: TRBV19
clone size: once
CDR3 length: 14
J gene: TRBJ2-1
CDR3 DNA: TGTGCCAGTAGTTCGTGGCGGGATTACAATGAGCAGTTCTTC
CDR3 protein: CASSSWRDYNEQFF

D gene: TRBD2
V gene: TRBV23-1
clone size: -
CDR3 length: 17
J gene: TRBJ2-3
CDR3 DNA: TGCGCCAGCAGTCAATCTCGGGCTAGCGGGGTTCGAGATACGCAGTATTTT
CDR3 protein: CASSQSRASGVRDTQYF

D gene: TRBD2
V gene: TRBV19
clone size: -
CDR3 length: 16
J gene: TRBJ2-1
CDR3 DNA: TGTGCCAGTAGACATGAGGGAGGGACGGGATACAATGAGCAGTTCTTC
CDR3 protein: CASRHEGGTGYNEQFF

D gene: TRBD2
V gene: TRBV4-1
clone size: once
CDR3 length: 18
J gene: TRBJ2-2
CDR3 DNA: TGCGCCAGCAGCCAAGACCCTTTGGCGGGGGGAGGAACCGGGGAGCTGTTTTTT
CDR3 protein: CASSQDPLAGGGTGELFF

D gene: TRBD2
V gene: TRBV11-2
clone size: -
CDR3 length: 14
J gene: TRBJ2-3
CDR3 DNA: TGTGCCAGCAGCTTCACTAGCGGGGGAAATACGCAGTATTTT
CDR3 protein: CASSFTSGGNTQYF

D gene: -
V gene: TRBV15
clone size: -
CDR3 length: 13
J gene: TRBJ2-5
CDR3 DNA: TGTGCCACCAGCAGATTACCAGAAGAGACCCAGTACTTC
CDR3 protein: CATSRLPEETQYF

D gene: -
V gene: TRBV5-4
clone size: -
CDR3 length: 14
J gene: TRBJ1-6
CDR3 DNA: TGTGCCAGCAGCTTGGCCGGGGATAATTCACCCCTCCACTTT
CDR3 protein: CASSLAGDNSPLHF

D gene: TRBD1
V gene: TRBV13
clone size: -
CDR3 length: 14
J gene: TRBJ2-5
CDR3 DNA: TGTGCCAGCGGAGACCGGGACAGACAAGAGACCCAGTACTTC
CDR3 protein: CASGDRDRQETQYF

D gene: TRBD1
V gene: TRBV6-5
clone size: -
CDR3 length: 14
J gene: TRBJ1-2
CDR3 DNA: TGTGCCAGCAGTTCATACAGGGGGCACTATGGCTACACCTTC
CDR3 protein: CASSSYRGHYGYTF

D gene: TRBD1
V gene: TRBV11-3
clone size: -
CDR3 length: 19
J gene: TRBJ2-1
CDR3 DNA: TGTGCCAGCAGCTTGGTCACTCAATTCCCCCCGGGACAGTACAATGAGCAGTTCTTC
CDR3 protein: CASSLVTQFPPGQYNEQFF

D gene: -
V gene: TRBV29-1
clone size: -
CDR3 length: 11
J gene: TRBJ1-1
CDR3 DNA: TGCAGCGGCCTCCGGGACACTGAAGCTTTCTTT
CDR3 protein: CSGLRDTEAFF

D gene: -
V gene: TRBV7-8
clone size: few
CDR3 length: 15
J gene: TRBJ1-2
CDR3 DNA: TGTGCCAGCAGCCACCAGGGGAATCTGGGCGATGGCTACACCTTC
CDR3 protein: CASSHQGNLGDGYTF

D gene: TRBD2
V gene: TRBV7-8
clone size: -
CDR3 length: 22
J gene: TRBJ2-5
CDR3 DNA: TGTGCCAGCAGAACCCGGGCGTCCCTGGGACTAGCGGGGGGGCCCAAGATGGAGACCCAGTACTTC
CDR3 protein: CASRTRASLGLAGGPKMETQYF

D gene: -
V gene: TRBV5-1
clone size: -
CDR3 length: 14
J gene: TRBJ1-4
CDR3 DNA: TGCGCCAGCAGCATTGGAGTAAGTAGCGAAAAACTGTTTTTT
CDR3 protein: CASSIGVSSEKLFF

D gene: TRBD2
V gene: TRBV7-3
clone size: -
CDR3 length: 16
J gene: TRBJ2-1
CDR3 DNA: TGTGCCAGCAGCTTCTGGACTAGCGGGGGGGCCAATGAGCAGTTCTTC
CDR3 protein: CASSFWTSGGANEQFF

D gene: TRBD1
V gene: TRBV11-2
clone size: -
CDR3 length: 13
J gene: TRBJ1-2
CDR3 DNA: TGTGCCAGCAGCTCCCCGGACAGGGACGGCTACACCTTC
CDR3 protein: CASSSPDRDGYTF

D gene: -
V gene: TRBV11-2
clone size: -
CDR3 length: 15
J gene: TRBJ2-2
CDR3 DNA: TGTGCCAGCAGCTCCCTCGGGGGGAACACCGGGGAGCTGTTTTTT
CDR3 protein: CASSSLGGNTGELFF

D gene: -
V gene: TRBV9
clone size: -
CDR3 length: 16
J gene: TRBJ1-2
CDR3 DNA: TGTGCCAGCAGCGTAGGGCCTTCAGGGTCCAACTATGGCTACACCTTC
CDR3 protein: CASSVGPSGSNYGYTF

D gene: -
V gene: TRBV18
clone size: -
CDR3 length: 13
J gene: TRBJ2-3
CDR3 DNA: TGTGCCAGCTCTAGCGGTAGCACAGATACGCAGTATTTT
CDR3 protein: CASSSGSTDTQYF

D gene: TRBD1
V gene: TRBV4-3
clone size: -
CDR3 length: 17
J gene: TRBJ2-7
CDR3 DNA: TGCGCCAGCAGCCATTCTCCCGGGACAGGGAGAACCTACGAGCAGTACTTC
CDR3 protein: CASSHSPGTGRTYEQYF

D gene: -
V gene: TRBV20-1
clone size: few
CDR3 length: 11
J gene: TRBJ1-1
CDR3 DNA: TGCAGTGCTAGCTCGCCAGCTGAAGCTTTCTTT
CDR3 protein: CSASSPAEAFF

D gene: -
V gene: TRBV30
clone size: -
CDR3 length: 15
J gene: TRBJ2-3
CDR3 DNA: TGTGCCTGGAGTGTGTGGGGGACTGACACAGATACGCAGTATTTT
CDR3 protein: CAWSVWGTDTDTQYF

D gene: -
V gene: TRBV7-8
clone size: once
CDR3 length: 16
J gene: TRBJ2-5
CDR3 DNA: TGTGCCACCTCCATAAGCCGAGGGCGGATTCAAGAGACCCAGTACTTC
CDR3 protein: CATSISRGRIQETQYF

D gene: -
V gene: TRBV5-4
clone size: -
CDR3 length: 15
J gene: TRBJ2-7
CDR3 DNA: TGTGCCAGCAGCTTGTACAACAGGGCGACCTACGAGCAGTACTTC
CDR3 protein: CASSLYNRATYEQYF

D gene: -
V gene: TRBV10-2
clone size: once
CDR3 length: 12
J gene: TRBJ1-5
CDR3 DNA: TGCGCCAGCAGCCATAGCAATCAGCCCCAGCATTTT
CDR3 protein: CASSHSNQPQHF

D gene: -
V gene: TRBV6-4
clone size: -
CDR3 length: 14
J gene: TRBJ2-7
CDR3 DNA: TGTGCCAGCAGTGAAAGCTGGGGCCACTACGAGCAGTACTTC
CDR3 protein: CASSESWGHYEQYF

D gene: -
V gene: TRBV30
clone size: -
CDR3 length: 15
J gene: TRBJ2-3
CDR3 DNA: TGTGCCTGGAGTTTCGGGGATGTGGCCGCAGATACGCAGTATTTT
CDR3 protein: CAWSFGDVAADTQYF

D gene: TRBD1
V gene: TRBV4-3
clone size: -
CDR3 length: 15
J gene: TRBJ1-2
CDR3 DNA: TGCGCCAGCAGCCGCAATGGGGACAGGGGAAATGGCTACACCTTC
CDR3 protein: CASSRNGDRGNGYTF

D gene: TRBD1
V gene: TRBV7-2
clone size: -
CDR3 length: 15
J gene: TRBJ2-7
CDR3 DNA: TGTGCCAGCAGCTTTCGGGACAGCCTTTCCTACGAGCAGTACTTC
CDR3 protein: CASSFRDSLSYEQYF

D gene: TRBD1
V gene: TRBV19
clone size: -
CDR3 length: 17
J gene: TRBJ1-1
CDR3 DNA: TGTGCCAGTAGTACAGGGACAGGGGTGGGAATGAACACTGAAGCTTTCTTT
CDR3 protein: CASSTGTGVGMNTEAFF

D gene: -
V gene: TRBV4-3
clone size: -
CDR3 length: 16
J gene: TRBJ1-1
CDR3 DNA: TGCGCCAGCAGCCTAAACATACAGACAGGGAACACTGAAGCTTTCTTT
CDR3 protein: CASSLNIQTGNTEAFF

D gene: -
V gene: TRBV19
clone size: few
CDR3 length: 15
J gene: TRBJ2-3
CDR3 DNA: TGTGCCAGTAGTAGCGCGCGGAGGAACACAGATACGCAGTATTTT
CDR3 protein: CASSSARRNTDTQYF

D gene: TRBD1
V gene: TRBV15
clone size: -
CDR3 length: 14
J gene: TRBJ1-4
CDR3 DNA: TGTGCCACCAGCAGAGAACAGGGGAATGAAAAACTGTTTTTT
CDR3 protein: CATSREQGNEKLFF

D gene: -
V gene: TRBV9
clone size: -
CDR3 length: 16
J gene: TRBJ1-1
CDR3 DNA: TGTGCCAGCAGCGGAGCTGAAACAGGGATTGACACTGAAGCTTTCTTT
CDR3 protein: CASSGAETGIDTEAFF

D gene: -
V gene: TRBV19
clone size: -
CDR3 length: 16
J gene: TRBJ2-1
CDR3 DNA: TGTGCCAGTAGTATCCTGACAAACGCAGAATCAAATGAGCAGTTCTTC
CDR3 protein: CASSILTNAESNEQFF

D gene: -
V gene: TRBV7-8
clone size: -
CDR3 length: 14
J gene: TRBJ2-7
CDR3 DNA: TGTGCCAGCAGCTTAGTCCTTGGGCCTAACGAGCAGTACTTC
CDR3 protein: CASSLVLGPNEQYF

D gene: -
V gene: TRBV11-2
clone size: -
CDR3 length: 15
J gene: TRBJ2-1
CDR3 DNA: TGTGCCAGCAGAAGCACGAAAAGGCCGCGGGATGAGCAGTTCTTC
CDR3 protein: CASRSTKRPRDEQFF

D gene: -
V gene: TRBV12-5
clone size: -
CDR3 length: 16
J gene: TRBJ1-1
CDR3 DNA: TGTGCTAGTCAGGGCTCGAGTAGCAGGTGGAACACTGAAGCTTTCTTT
CDR3 protein: CASQGSSSRWNTEAFF

D gene: TRBD1
V gene: TRBV5-1
clone size: -
CDR3 length: 16
J gene: TRBJ2-5
CDR3 DNA: TGCGCCAGCAGCCGCCGATCGACAGGGGGCGGGGAGACCCAGTACTTC
CDR3 protein: CASSRRSTGGGETQYF